Listed below are T cell receptor beta chains from one sample, sequenced in a study of blood T cell repertoires in COVID-19. Clones were sequenced by immunoSEQ multiplex PCR, and TCRdb holds only the in-frame ones, with some missing. The sample has approximately 190,000 clones; 84% are singletons. Sequenced: PBMCs or T cells enriched from blood (not recorded which). The receptors here all came from a woman younger than 45 who had been exposed to COVID-19. CDR3s include the opening cysteine and the closing phenylalanine or tryptophan. The order of the fields is V gene, clone size, D gene, J gene, CDR3 DNA, CDR3 protein. D genes are given only for firm matches. The size entry is marked missing in some rows and otherwise reads once, few, many or a size class.

v_call: TRBV5-1
clone_size: .
d_call: TRBD1
j_call: TRBJ1-1
cdr3_nt: TGCGCCAGCGTGGGGACAGGGGGACAAACTGAAGCTTTCTTT
cdr3_aa: CASVGTGGQTEAFF

v_call: TRBV5-4
clone_size: .
d_call: .
j_call: TRBJ1-4
cdr3_nt: TGTGCCAGCAGTCTTGCGGGGTTACCAGAAAAACTGTTTTTT
cdr3_aa: CASSLAGLPEKLFF

v_call: TRBV29-1
clone_size: once
d_call: TRBD1
j_call: TRBJ1-4
cdr3_nt: TGCAGCGTACAAGACAGGGTTCGGAATGAAAAACTGTTTTTT
cdr3_aa: CSVQDRVRNEKLFF

v_call: TRBV5-4
clone_size: once
d_call: .
j_call: TRBJ1-6
cdr3_nt: TGTGCCAGCAGCTCGACAGGTACTAATTCACCCCTCCACTTT
cdr3_aa: CASSSTGTNSPLHF

v_call: TRBV5-8
clone_size: .
d_call: .
j_call: TRBJ1-1
cdr3_nt: TGTGCCAGCAGCTTGGTTTTGGGCGCGAACACTGAAGCTTTCTTT
cdr3_aa: CASSLVLGANTEAFF

v_call: TRBV6-2/TRBV6-3
clone_size: .
d_call: .
j_call: TRBJ2-1
cdr3_nt: TGTGCCAGCAGTTTAGGACAGTTCAATGAGCAGTTCTTC
cdr3_aa: CASSLGQFNEQFF

v_call: TRBV4-1
clone_size: once
d_call: .
j_call: TRBJ1-2
cdr3_nt: TGCGCCAGCAGCCAAGTGGCAGCTAACTATGGCTACACCTTC
cdr3_aa: CASSQVAANYGYTF

v_call: TRBV4-1
clone_size: .
d_call: TRBD2
j_call: TRBJ2-7
cdr3_nt: TGCGCCAGCAGCCGTCTAGCGGGGGGGCCGTATGAGCAGTACTTC
cdr3_aa: CASSRLAGGPYEQYF

v_call: TRBV7-2
clone_size: once
d_call: .
j_call: TRBJ2-7
cdr3_nt: TGTGCCAGCAGCTTCCGGGAGAACATTTACGAGCAGTACTTC
cdr3_aa: CASSFRENIYEQYF

v_call: TRBV7-9
clone_size: .
d_call: .
j_call: TRBJ2-7
cdr3_nt: TGTGCCAGCAGCACGGGCGAGGGGGGGCGATGGGCCTACGAGCAGTACTTC
cdr3_aa: CASSTGEGGRWAYEQYF

v_call: TRBV5-1
clone_size: .
d_call: TRBD2
j_call: TRBJ2-3
cdr3_nt: TGCGCCAGCAGCTTGGGGCTAGCGGGGGGGCCTACGCAGTATTTT
cdr3_aa: CASSLGLAGGPTQYF

v_call: TRBV30
clone_size: .
d_call: .
j_call: TRBJ2-7
cdr3_nt: TGTGCCTGGAGCGGCGAGACAGAGCCCTACGAGCAGTACTTC
cdr3_aa: CAWSGETEPYEQYF

v_call: TRBV5-6
clone_size: .
d_call: TRBD2
j_call: TRBJ2-3
cdr3_nt: TGTGCCAGCAGCTTGGTACCTAGCGGGTTGGGCACAGATACGCAGTATTTT
cdr3_aa: CASSLVPSGLGTDTQYF

v_call: TRBV24-1
clone_size: .
d_call: .
j_call: TRBJ2-5
cdr3_nt: TGTGCCACCAGTGATTCGGACACCGCTCAGTACTTC
cdr3_aa: CATSDSDTAQYF

v_call: TRBV7-8
clone_size: .
d_call: TRBD1
j_call: TRBJ1-4
cdr3_nt: TGTGCCAGCAGCGACGAGGGGGCTAGGTCAAATGAAAAACTGTTTTTT
cdr3_aa: CASSDEGARSNEKLFF

v_call: TRBV6-2/TRBV6-3
clone_size: .
d_call: .
j_call: TRBJ1-2
cdr3_nt: TGTGCCAGCAGTGATCCGACAGGACCAAAAGGGAACTATGGCTACACCTTC
cdr3_aa: CASSDPTGPKGNYGYTF

v_call: TRBV15
clone_size: .
d_call: TRBD1
j_call: TRBJ1-1
cdr3_nt: TGTGCCACCAGCAGGACAGGGGGCGAGTACACTGAAGCTTTCTTT
cdr3_aa: CATSRTGGEYTEAFF

v_call: TRBV12-3/TRBV12-4
clone_size: few
d_call: .
j_call: TRBJ2-7
cdr3_nt: TGTGCCAGCGGGGATGGACAGACCTACGAGCAGTACTTC
cdr3_aa: CASGDGQTYEQYF

v_call: TRBV5-6
clone_size: .
d_call: .
j_call: TRBJ2-2
cdr3_nt: TGTGCCAGCAGCCCGGACTTCTCGAACACCGGGGAGCTGTTTTTT
cdr3_aa: CASSPDFSNTGELFF

v_call: TRBV27
clone_size: .
d_call: .
j_call: TRBJ2-4
cdr3_nt: TGTGCCAGCGGAGGGTCGGTTCAAGCCAAAAACATTCAGTACTTC
cdr3_aa: CASGGSVQAKNIQYF

v_call: TRBV5-3
clone_size: .
d_call: .
j_call: TRBJ1-1
cdr3_nt: TGTGCCAGAAGCAGACGACACGTGAACACTGAAGCTTTCTTT
cdr3_aa: CARSRRHVNTEAFF

v_call: TRBV7-6
clone_size: once
d_call: .
j_call: TRBJ2-5
cdr3_nt: TGTGCCAGCAGCGTACGACTAGTAGCGTCCTGGGAGACCCAGTACTTC
cdr3_aa: CASSVRLVASWETQYF

v_call: TRBV27
clone_size: .
d_call: TRBD1
j_call: TRBJ2-3
cdr3_nt: TGTGCCAGCAGTTTCCGACAGGGCGGCGCAGATACGCAGTATTTT
cdr3_aa: CASSFRQGGADTQYF

v_call: TRBV5-6
clone_size: .
d_call: .
j_call: TRBJ1-1
cdr3_nt: TGTGCCAGCAGCTTATACCCAGGGATCACTGAAGCTTTCTTT
cdr3_aa: CASSLYPGITEAFF

v_call: TRBV3-1/TRBV3-2
clone_size: .
d_call: TRBD2
j_call: TRBJ2-2
cdr3_nt: TGTGCCAGCAGCCTCCTTAGCGGGGGGGATCTCACGCACACCGGGGAGCTGTTTTTT
cdr3_aa: CASSLLSGGDLTHTGELFF

v_call: TRBV23-1
clone_size: .
d_call: TRBD1
j_call: TRBJ2-3
cdr3_nt: TGCGCCAGCAGTCAGGGGACAGGGGGCATGAGAACCACAGATACGCAGTATTTT
cdr3_aa: CASSQGTGGMRTTDTQYF

v_call: TRBV19
clone_size: .
d_call: .
j_call: TRBJ1-2
cdr3_nt: TGTGCCAGTAAGAACGGGCAGGGGTGGTATGGCTACACCTTC
cdr3_aa: CASKNGQGWYGYTF

v_call: TRBV2
clone_size: .
d_call: .
j_call: TRBJ1-2
cdr3_nt: TGTGCCAGCAGTGATCGGGTCAGGGGTCTTGGCTACACCTTC
cdr3_aa: CASSDRVRGLGYTF

v_call: TRBV20-1
clone_size: .
d_call: .
j_call: TRBJ2-7
cdr3_nt: TGCAGTGCCAGGGACTTCTACGAGCAGTACTTC
cdr3_aa: CSARDFYEQYF

v_call: TRBV6-6
clone_size: .
d_call: TRBD2
j_call: TRBJ2-5
cdr3_nt: TGTGCCAGCAGTTACTCGGCGGGGGGTTCCCAAGAGACCCAGTACTTC
cdr3_aa: CASSYSAGGSQETQYF

v_call: TRBV19
clone_size: .
d_call: .
j_call: TRBJ2-7
cdr3_nt: TGTGCCAGTAGTATAGGGGCAGGGACTCGCTACGAGCAGTACTTC
cdr3_aa: CASSIGAGTRYEQYF

v_call: TRBV7-2
clone_size: once
d_call: TRBD2
j_call: TRBJ2-3
cdr3_nt: TGTGCCAGCAGCTTAGCTAGCGGGGGTCAAGATACGCAGTATTTT
cdr3_aa: CASSLASGGQDTQYF

v_call: TRBV9
clone_size: many
d_call: .
j_call: TRBJ2-2
cdr3_nt: TGTGCCAGCAGCTTTTATAGTCTGGCCGGGGAGCTGTTTTTT
cdr3_aa: CASSFYSLAGELFF

v_call: TRBV5-4
clone_size: .
d_call: .
j_call: TRBJ2-5
cdr3_nt: TGTGCCAGCAAGAGGGCTGTCCAAGAGACCCAGTACTTC
cdr3_aa: CASKRAVQETQYF

v_call: TRBV19
clone_size: few
d_call: .
j_call: TRBJ1-2
cdr3_nt: TGTGCCAGTAGTATAAGGCAGGAGGGTTATGGCTACACCTTC
cdr3_aa: CASSIRQEGYGYTF

v_call: TRBV5-6
clone_size: .
d_call: TRBD1
j_call: TRBJ1-1
cdr3_nt: TGTGCCAGCGGGGACAGGAACACTGAAGCTTTCTTT
cdr3_aa: CASGDRNTEAFF

v_call: TRBV25-1
clone_size: .
d_call: .
j_call: TRBJ1-1
cdr3_nt: TGTGCCAGCAGTGAATTTGAGGGACACTACACTGAAGCTTTCTTT
cdr3_aa: CASSEFEGHYTEAFF

v_call: TRBV19
clone_size: .
d_call: .
j_call: TRBJ1-5
cdr3_nt: TGTGCCAGTAGTATGCCAGATAATCAGCCCCAGCATTTT
cdr3_aa: CASSMPDNQPQHF

v_call: TRBV29-1
clone_size: .
d_call: TRBD2
j_call: TRBJ2-5
cdr3_nt: TGCAGCGTTTCTAGCGGGGGGGCATGGGAGACCCAGTACTTC
cdr3_aa: CSVSSGGAWETQYF

v_call: TRBV5-1
clone_size: few
d_call: .
j_call: TRBJ2-7
cdr3_nt: TGCGCCAGCAGCTTGCGAGGGGACACAAACTACGAGCAGTACTTC
cdr3_aa: CASSLRGDTNYEQYF

v_call: TRBV24-1
clone_size: .
d_call: .
j_call: TRBJ2-5
cdr3_nt: TGTGCCACCGCCGGGACTCCCACTGGGGAGACCCAGTACTTC
cdr3_aa: CATAGTPTGETQYF

v_call: TRBV7-2
clone_size: few
d_call: .
j_call: TRBJ1-1
cdr3_nt: TGTGCCAGCAGCCCCGAGGGAGTGAACACTGAAGCTTTCTTT
cdr3_aa: CASSPEGVNTEAFF

v_call: TRBV6-5
clone_size: .
d_call: TRBD1
j_call: TRBJ1-2
cdr3_nt: TGTGCCAGCCTCAGGACAGGGTCTAACTATGGCTACACCTTC
cdr3_aa: CASLRTGSNYGYTF

v_call: TRBV6-1
clone_size: once
d_call: TRBD1
j_call: TRBJ1-1
cdr3_nt: TGTGCCAGCAGTGAAACCAGGACAGGGAGGGTTGAAGCTTTCTTT
cdr3_aa: CASSETRTGRVEAFF

v_call: TRBV7-2
clone_size: .
d_call: .
j_call: TRBJ2-5
cdr3_nt: TGTGCCAGCAGCTTGCAGACAGCCCAAGAGACCCAGTACTTC
cdr3_aa: CASSLQTAQETQYF

v_call: TRBV15
clone_size: .
d_call: .
j_call: TRBJ2-7
cdr3_nt: TGTGCCACCAGCAGACAGGGCGAGCAGTACTTC
cdr3_aa: CATSRQGEQYF

v_call: TRBV7-2
clone_size: .
d_call: TRBD1
j_call: TRBJ1-6
cdr3_nt: TGTGCCAGCAGCTTAGCTTTGATTAGGACAGGGGTTATGTATTCACCCCTCCACTTT
cdr3_aa: CASSLALIRTGVMYSPLHF

v_call: TRBV6-1
clone_size: .
d_call: .
j_call: TRBJ1-4
cdr3_nt: TGTGCCAGCAGTGTAATAGACAGGACCTCTGCAACTAATGAAAAACTGTTTTTT
cdr3_aa: CASSVIDRTSATNEKLFF

v_call: TRBV7-9
clone_size: few
d_call: .
j_call: TRBJ1-1
cdr3_nt: TGTGCCAGCAGCTTCGGAGGGGAAAACACTGAAGCTTTCTTT
cdr3_aa: CASSFGGENTEAFF

v_call: TRBV10-3
clone_size: .
d_call: TRBD1
j_call: TRBJ2-7
cdr3_nt: TGTGCCATCCAATCCGGGACAGGCTCCTCTTACGAGCAGTACTTC
cdr3_aa: CAIQSGTGSSYEQYF

v_call: TRBV25-1
clone_size: .
d_call: .
j_call: TRBJ1-5
cdr3_nt: TGTGCCAGCAGTGACCCCGGGACATCTCAGCCCCAGCATTTT
cdr3_aa: CASSDPGTSQPQHF

v_call: TRBV15
clone_size: .
d_call: .
j_call: TRBJ2-7
cdr3_nt: TGTGCCACCGGGGGGTCCTACGAGCAGTACTTC
cdr3_aa: CATGGSYEQYF

v_call: TRBV2
clone_size: .
d_call: TRBD1
j_call: TRBJ1-1
cdr3_nt: TGTGCCAGCAGTGAACGGGTCAGGGGGACCGCTGAAGCTTTCTTT
cdr3_aa: CASSERVRGTAEAFF

v_call: TRBV6-2/TRBV6-3
clone_size: few
d_call: TRBD1
j_call: TRBJ1-1
cdr3_nt: TGTGCCAGCAGTTATTGGACAGGGGAAGCTTTCTTT
cdr3_aa: CASSYWTGEAFF